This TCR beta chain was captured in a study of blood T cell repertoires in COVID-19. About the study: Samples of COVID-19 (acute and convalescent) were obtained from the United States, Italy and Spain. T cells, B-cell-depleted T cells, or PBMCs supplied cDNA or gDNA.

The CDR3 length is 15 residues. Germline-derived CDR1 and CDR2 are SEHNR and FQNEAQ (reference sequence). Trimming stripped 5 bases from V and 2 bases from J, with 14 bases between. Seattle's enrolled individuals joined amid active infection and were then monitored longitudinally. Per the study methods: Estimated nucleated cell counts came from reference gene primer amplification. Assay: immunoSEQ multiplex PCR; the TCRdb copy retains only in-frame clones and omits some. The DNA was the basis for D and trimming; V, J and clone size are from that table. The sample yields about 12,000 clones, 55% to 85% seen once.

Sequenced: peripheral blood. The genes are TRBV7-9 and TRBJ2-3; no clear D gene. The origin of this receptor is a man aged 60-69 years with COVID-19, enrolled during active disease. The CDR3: CASSANDGATDTQYF. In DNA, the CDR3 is TGTGCCAGCAGCGCAAACGATGGAGCCACAGATACGCAGTATTTT.